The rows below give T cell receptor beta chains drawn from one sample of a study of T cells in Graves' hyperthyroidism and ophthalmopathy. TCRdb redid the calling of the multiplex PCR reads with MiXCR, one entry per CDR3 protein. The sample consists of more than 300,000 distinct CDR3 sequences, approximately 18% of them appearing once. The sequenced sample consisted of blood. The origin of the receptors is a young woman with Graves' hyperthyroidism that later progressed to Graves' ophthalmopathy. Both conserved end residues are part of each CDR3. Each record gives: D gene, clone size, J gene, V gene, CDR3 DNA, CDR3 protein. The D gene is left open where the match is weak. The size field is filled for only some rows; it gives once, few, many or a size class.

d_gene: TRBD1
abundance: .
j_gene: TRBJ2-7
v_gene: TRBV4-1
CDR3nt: TGCGCCAGCAGCCAAACTCAGGGACAGGCCTACGAGCAGTACTTC
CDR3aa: CASSQTQGQAYEQYF

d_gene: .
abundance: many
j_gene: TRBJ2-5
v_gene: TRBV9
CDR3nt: TGTGCCAGCAGCGTGAGTAGAATTAAAGAGACCCAGTACTTC
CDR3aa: CASSVSRIKETQYF

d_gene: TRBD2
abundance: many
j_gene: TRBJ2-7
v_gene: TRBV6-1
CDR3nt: TGTGCCAGCAGCCCGCTGACTAGCGGGGTGTCGGAGCAGTACTTC
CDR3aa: CASSPLTSGVSEQYF

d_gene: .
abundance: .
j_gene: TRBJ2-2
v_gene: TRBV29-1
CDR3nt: TGCAGCGTTGATCCAGAAACGAACACCGGGGAGCTGTTTTTT
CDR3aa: CSVDPETNTGELFF

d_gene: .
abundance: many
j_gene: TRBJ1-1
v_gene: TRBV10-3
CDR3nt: TGTGCCATCAGTGAGGGGGTGGGAACTGAAGCTTTCTTT
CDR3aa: CAISEGVGTEAFF

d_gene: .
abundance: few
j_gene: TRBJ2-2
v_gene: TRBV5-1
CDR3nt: TGCGCCAGCAGTCCTTCCGGGGACACCGGGGAGCTGTTTTTT
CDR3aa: CASSPSGDTGELFF

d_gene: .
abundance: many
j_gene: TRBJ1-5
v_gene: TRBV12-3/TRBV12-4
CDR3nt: TGTGCCAGCAGTTTCAGCATGCAAGTAAATCAGCCCCAGCATTTT
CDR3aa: CASSFSMQVNQPQHF

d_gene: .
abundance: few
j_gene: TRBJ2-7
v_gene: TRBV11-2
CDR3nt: TGTGCCAGCAGCTTAGAGATTCGCCAGTCCTACGAGCAGTACTTC
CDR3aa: CASSLEIRQSYEQYF

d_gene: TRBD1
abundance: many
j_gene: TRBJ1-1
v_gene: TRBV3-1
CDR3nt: TGTGCCAGCAGCCAAAGACAGGGAGGAACTGAAGCTTTCTTT
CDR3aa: CASSQRQGGTEAFF

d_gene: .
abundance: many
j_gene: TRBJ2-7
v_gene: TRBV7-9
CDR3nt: TGTGCCAGCAGCCCCCGACAGTCCTCCTACGAGCAGTACTTC
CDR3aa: CASSPRQSSYEQYF

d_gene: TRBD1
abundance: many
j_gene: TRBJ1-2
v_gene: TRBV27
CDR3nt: TGTGCCAGCAGTTTATGGTGGGGTAGGGGGCGAGACTATGGCTACACCTTC
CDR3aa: CASSLWWGRGRDYGYTF

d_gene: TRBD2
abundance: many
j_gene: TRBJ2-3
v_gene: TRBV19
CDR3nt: TGTGCCAGTAGTTCAGGACTAGCGGGAACCGATACGCAGTATTTT
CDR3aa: CASSSGLAGTDTQYF

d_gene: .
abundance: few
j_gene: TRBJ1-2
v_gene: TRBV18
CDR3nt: TGTGCCAGCTCAAGACAGGACAAACCCGCTGATCTTAACTATGGCTACACCTTC
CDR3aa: CASSRQDKPADLNYGYTF

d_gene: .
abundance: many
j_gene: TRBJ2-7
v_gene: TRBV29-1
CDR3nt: TGCAGCGTTATCACAGGGTTATACGAGCAGTACTTC
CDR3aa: CSVITGLYEQYF

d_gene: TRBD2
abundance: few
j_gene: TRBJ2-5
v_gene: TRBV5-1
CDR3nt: TGCGCCAGCACCTGGACTAGCAGGTCAGAGACCCAGTACTTC
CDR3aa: CASTWTSRSETQYF

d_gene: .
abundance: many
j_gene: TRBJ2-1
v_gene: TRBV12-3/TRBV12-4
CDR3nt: TGTGCCAGCAGTTCCACAACATACAATGAGCAGTTCTTC
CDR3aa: CASSSTTYNEQFF

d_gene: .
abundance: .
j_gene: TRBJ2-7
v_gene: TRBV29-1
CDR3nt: TGCAGCGTCGCCGGGGGACTCCGGAGCTCCTACGAGCAGTACTTC
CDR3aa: CSVAGGLRSSYEQYF

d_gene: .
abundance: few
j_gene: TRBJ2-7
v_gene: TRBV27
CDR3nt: TGTGCCAGCAGTTTAAGGGGGATGTACTACGAGCAGTACTTC
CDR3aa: CASSLRGMYYEQYF

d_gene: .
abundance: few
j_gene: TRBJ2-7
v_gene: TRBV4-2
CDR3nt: TGTGCCAGCAGCCAGGTAGTAGGGAGCTCCTACGAGCAGTACTTC
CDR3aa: CASSQVVGSSYEQYF

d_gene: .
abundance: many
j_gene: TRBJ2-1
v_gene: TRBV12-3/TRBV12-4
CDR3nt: TGTGCCAGCAGTTTAGAAGGGGGAGGGTTCTACAATGAGCAGTTCTTC
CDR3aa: CASSLEGGGFYNEQFF

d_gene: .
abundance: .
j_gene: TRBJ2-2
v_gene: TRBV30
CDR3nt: TGTGCCTGGAACAACGCCGGGGAGCTGTTTTTT
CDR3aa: CAWNNAGELFF

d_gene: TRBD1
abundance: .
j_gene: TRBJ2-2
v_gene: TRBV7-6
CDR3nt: TGTGCCAGCAGCTTAGACGTTGGGACAGGGTATTCCACCGGGGAGCTGTTTTTT
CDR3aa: CASSLDVGTGYSTGELFF

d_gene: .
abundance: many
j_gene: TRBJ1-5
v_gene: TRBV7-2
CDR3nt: TGTGCCAGCAGCTTACAGCCCCTCAATCAGCCCCAGCATTTT
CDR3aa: CASSLQPLNQPQHF

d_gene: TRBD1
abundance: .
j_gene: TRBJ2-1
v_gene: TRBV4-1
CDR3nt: TGCGCCAGCAGCTCAGGGGACAGGGTACCTGAGCAGTTCTTC
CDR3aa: CASSSGDRVPEQFF

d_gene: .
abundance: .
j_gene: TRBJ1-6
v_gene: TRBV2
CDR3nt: TGTGCCAGCAGTGATACCAGTCCGCGCCACTTT
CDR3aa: CASSDTSPRHF